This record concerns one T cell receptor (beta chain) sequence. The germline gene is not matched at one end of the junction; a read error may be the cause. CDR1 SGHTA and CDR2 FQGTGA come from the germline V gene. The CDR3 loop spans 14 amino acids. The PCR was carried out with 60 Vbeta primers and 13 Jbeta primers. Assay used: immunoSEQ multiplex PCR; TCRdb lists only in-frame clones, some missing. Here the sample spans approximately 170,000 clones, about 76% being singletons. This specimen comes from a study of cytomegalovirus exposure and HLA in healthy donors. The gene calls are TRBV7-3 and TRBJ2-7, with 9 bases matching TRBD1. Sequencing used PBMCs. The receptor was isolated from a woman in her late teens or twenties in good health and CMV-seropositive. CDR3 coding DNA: TGTGCCGGCAGCGCCGGGACAGGGCCCTACGAGCAGTACTTC. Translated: CAGSAGTGPYEQYF.